The 28 T cell receptor beta chains reported below all come from one sample, sequenced in a study of T cell responses to AZD1222 COVID-19 vaccine listed by TCRdb under 2021. Receptors were amplified or captured by the immunoSEQ multiplex PCR assay. The source is immuneACCESS, and TCRdb retained only in-frame sequences with V and J called. Part of the clones is not carried over; for the studies checked, unresolved V genes explain less than half of this, and the remainder is unexplained. The sample table records about 140,000 clones; 90% to 95% of these occur just once. The top ten constitute 6.5% to 8.5% of the sample. The sample's time point label, in plain terms: about 28 days (+/-7) after the second vaccine dose. The source material was peripheral blood, sampled 28 days after the second AZD1222 dose. These TCRs come from an adult who received the AZD1222 COVID-19 vaccine.

This chain connects TRBV19 to TRBJ1-2; no clear D. Germline V gene lookup returns CDR1 LNHDA and CDR2 SQIVND (reference sequence). Trimming pared 0 bases from V and 5 bases from J, leaving 10 bases between. There are 14 residues in the CDR3. Here the CDR3 DNA reads TGTGCCAGTAGTATAGATCGGGAACGATATGGCTACACCTTC. Amino acid sequence: CASSIDRERYGYTF.

This sequence joins TRBV6-2 or TRBV6-3 and TRBJ2-5; 9 bases are shared with TRBD2. CDR1 and CDR2 (germline): MNHEY, SVGEGT. The CDR3 has 14 amino acids. Trimming at V came to 4 bases and at J to 5 bases, leaving 5 bases not matched to a gene. CDR3 sequence: CASSLAGAQETQYF. The CDR3 nucleotides read TGTGCCAGCAGTTTAGCGGGGGCCCAGGAGACCCAGTACTTC.

This rearrangement joins TRBV5-1 to TRBJ1-5, with no clear D. Germline V gene lookup returns CDR1 SGHRS and CDR2 YFSETQ. CDR3 length: 15 residues. V lost 2 bases to trimming and J lost 6 bases, with 15 bases between them. The chain's CDR3 is CASSLGSGGSQPQHF. Here the CDR3 DNA reads TGCGCCAGCAGCTTAGGATCTGGCGGGTCTCAGCCCCAGCATTTT. Using reference TRBV5-1 and TRBJ1-5 for the parts outside the CDR3, the full variable domain is KAGVTQTPRYLIKTRGQQVTLSCSPISGHRSVSWYQQTPGQGLQFLFEYFSETQRNKGNFPGRFSGRQFSNSRSEMNVSTLELGDSALYLCASSLGSGGSQPQHFGDGTRLSIL.

This chain links TRBV9 with TRBJ1-5, with D tentatively TRBD1 (5 bases). The CDR3 consists of 16 residues. The V end lost 2 bases, the J end lost 0 bases, and 12 bases lay between the germline ends. CDR1 and CDR2 from the germline V gene are SGDLS and YYNGEE. CDR3 bases: TGTGCCAGCAGCGTGGGACCGGGAGGTAGCAATCAGCCCCAGCATTTT. Its translation: CASSVGPGGSNQPQHF.

This chain joins TRBV5-4 and TRBJ1-1, with 10 bases identical to TRBD1. V dropped 4 bases and J dropped 2; count of bases not matched to a gene: 5. The germline V gene encodes CDR1 SGHNT and CDR2 YYREEE (reference sequence). The CDR3 is made up of 15 amino acids. CDR3 nucleotide sequence: TGTGCCAGCAGCCCAGGGGACAGGGGAAACACTGAAGCTTTCTTT. This encodes CASSPGDRGNTEAFF. Based on the CDR3 plus reference TRBV5-4 and TRBJ1-1, the full variable domain is ETGVTQSPTHLIKTRGQQVTLRCSSQSGHNTVSWYQQALGQGPQFIFQYYREEENGRGNFPPRFSGLQFPNYSSELNVNALELDDSALYLCASSPGDRGNTEAFFGQGTRLTVV.

The chain employs TRBV12-3 or TRBV12-4 and TRBJ1-2; D is undetermined. Between the trimmed V and J ends, which lost 3 bases and 2 bases, there was a span of 7 bases. The CDR3 runs to 13 residues. The CDR3 DNA reads as TGTGCCAGCAGTTTCGAACAGAACTATGGCTACACCTTC. Its protein is CASSFEQNYGYTF.

This clone was detected only once. The chain combines TRBV5-1 with TRBJ1-2; 9 bases align to TRBD1. This CDR3 comprises 13 residues. Looked up from germline, CDR1 is SGHRS and CDR2 is YFSETQ. V was pared by 8 bases and J by 7 bases, with 9 bases of the junction left unmatched. The CDR3: CASSIGQGFGYTF. The CDR3 DNA reads as TGCGCCAGTTCTATTGGACAGGGGTTTGGCTACACCTTC.

This sequence joins TRBV7-2 and TRBJ1-2; TRBD1 matches at 8 bases. The V gene's germline CDR1 is SGHTA and CDR2 FQGNSA. V dropped 1 base and J dropped 4; count of bases not matched to a gene: 14. The CDR3 covers 18 residues. The CDR3 is CASSLDGGAGGLRYGYTF. The CDR3 DNA reads TGTGCCAGCAGCTTAGACGGTGGCGCAGGGGGCTTGCGCTATGGCTACACCTTC.

This clone is a singleton in its sample. J is TRBJ1-6 and V is TRBV9, with TRBD1 matching 8 bases. This CDR3 spans 16 amino acids. V lost 2 bases, J lost 3 bases, and 4 bases stayed unmatched. Germline values: CDR1 SGDLS, CDR2 YYNGEE. CDR3 loop: CASSVGQGNYNSPLHF. The CDR3 DNA reads TGTGCCAGCAGCGTCGGACAGGGCAACTATAATTCACCCCTCCACTTT.

This chain uses TRBV2 with TRBJ1-6, with D perhaps matching TRBD1 (5 bases). The CDR3 contains 16 residues. Germline V lookup: CDR1 SNHLY, CDR2 FYNNEI. The germline V and J ends were trimmed by 4 bases and 7 bases, with 17 bases remaining between them. The CDR3 protein is CASSGRTLTGNSPLHF. The CDR3 DNA sequence: TGTGCCAGCAGTGGGAGGACTTTAACAGGAAATTCACCCCTCCACTTT.

This clone was detected once. V gene TRBV6-6 combines with J gene TRBJ2-3, with 11 bases matching TRBD2. J was trimmed by 7 bases and V by 2 bases; bases with no gene match: 8. This CDR3 is 16 amino acids long. Germline CDR1 is MNHNY and CDR2 is SVGAGI (reference sequence). The CDR3: CASSYPIAGGTYTQYF. The CDR3 DNA reads TGTGCCAGCAGTTACCCAATAGCGGGGGGGACCTATACGCAGTATTTT.

The chain recombines TRBV4-1 with TRBJ1-1; D is perhaps TRBD1 (6 bases). The germline gives CDR1 MGHRA, CDR2 YSYEKL. CDR3 length equals 15 residues. Between the trimmed V and J ends, which lost 2 bases and 4 bases, there was a span of 14 bases. The CDR3 sequence: CASSQTNLRGTEAFF. In DNA form, the CDR3 reads TGCGCCAGCAGCCAAACCAACCTCAGGGGCACTGAAGCTTTCTTT.

The chain has TRBV4-1 and TRBJ1-2, with TRBD1 matching over 8 bases. The junction had 8 bases not matched to a gene; V was cut back by 4 bases and J by 4 bases. The CDR3 has 15 residues. The V gene's germline CDR1 is MGHRA and CDR2 YSYEKL. In DNA form, the CDR3 reads TGCGCCAGCAGCCCCGGACAGGGCGGAGGCTATGGCTACACCTTC. Protein sequence: CASSPGQGGGYGYTF.

The chain employs TRBV7-9 and TRBJ2-2, with D tentatively TRBD1 (5 bases). The V gene lost 5 bases and the J gene lost 0 bases, with 22 bases spanning the gap. The CDR3 covers 19 residues. CDR1 SEHNR and CDR2 FQNEAQ come from the germline V gene (reference sequence). The CDR3, as DNA: TGTGCCAGCAGCCCGAGGCAGGGCCTCACACCTTCGAACACCGGGGAGCTGTTTTTT. Its translation: CASSPRQGLTPSNTGELFF.

This chain uses TRBV27 with TRBJ1-5; no clear D gene. This CDR3 is 14 amino acids long. Trimming stripped 4 bases from V and 0 bases from J, with 7 bases between. CDR1 and CDR2 (germline): MNHEY, SMNVEV (reference sequence). DNA for the CDR3: TGTGCCAGCAGTTCCGGATATAGCAATCAGCCCCAGCATTTT. Its translation is CASSSGYSNQPQHF.

The chain recombines TRBV7-9 with TRBJ2-2, with unresolved D. The V gene lost 4 bases and the J gene lost 0 bases, with 6 bases spanning the gap. The germline V gene encodes CDR1 SEHNR and CDR2 FQNEAQ (reference sequence). The CDR3 length is 14 residues. CDR3 amino acids: CASSSRPNTGELFF. For the CDR3, the DNA is TGTGCCAGCAGCTCCCGACCGAACACCGGGGAGCTGTTTTTT.

The chain has TRBV19 and TRBJ1-5, with D unclear. Looked up from germline, CDR1 is LNHDA and CDR2 is SQIVND (reference sequence). The CDR3 runs to 14 residues. Between the trimmed V and J ends, which lost 1 base and 4 bases, there was a span of 8 bases. This CDR3 is CASSIANRNQPQHF. Written as DNA, the CDR3 is TGTGCCAGTAGTATAGCGAACAGAAATCAGCCCCAGCATTTT.

The chain uses TRBV4-3 and TRBJ1-2, with 9 bases identical to TRBD1. This CDR3 spans 14 amino acids. The germline V gene has CDR1 LGHNA and CDR2 YSLEER. V dropped 4 bases and J dropped 3; count of bases not matched to a gene: 3. The CDR3, as DNA: TGCGCCAGCAGCCCGAGGACAGGGGACTATGGCTACACCTTC. As protein: CASSPRTGDYGYTF.

The chain recombines TRBV10-3 with TRBJ1-6; D is unresolved. Between the trimmed V and J ends, which lost 2 bases and 7 bases, there was a span of 6 bases. The CDR3 consists of 13 residues. Germline V gene lookup returns CDR1 ENHRY and CDR2 SYGVKD. CDR3 bases: TGTGCCATCAGTGAGCTCGGAAATTCACCCCTCCACTTT. This gives the protein CAISELGNSPLHF.

V gene TRBV5-1 combines with J gene TRBJ2-7; 7 bases are a match to TRBD1. CDR3 length equals 15 residues. V dropped 2 bases and J dropped 5; count of bases not matched to a gene: 10. CDR1 SGHRS and CDR2 YFSETQ come from the germline V gene. The CDR3 DNA reads TGCGCCAGCAGCTTACTAACAGGGGTAGTTAACGAGCAGTACTTC. Residues: CASSLLTGVVNEQYF.

V is TRBV27 and J is TRBJ1-4, with 8 bases that match TRBD1. The V gene end was trimmed by 5 bases and the J gene end by 6 bases; junction bases not matched to a gene: 5. Germline-derived CDR1 and CDR2 are MNHEY and SMNVEV (reference sequence). The CDR3 loop spans 14 amino acids. CDR3 in DNA: TGTGCCAGCAGTAGGCAACAGGGGGATGAAAAACTGTTTTTT. Its protein is CASSRQQGDEKLFF.

The chain employs TRBV6-5 and TRBJ1-6; no definite D call. Germline V CDR1 and CDR2: MNHEY, SVGAGI. Deletions cut 6 bases from V and 9 bases from J, with 9 bases between. The CDR3 loop spans 12 amino acids. The CDR3 protein is CASSLGGSPLHF. DNA for the CDR3: TGTGCCAGCAGCCTAGGAGGTTCACCCCTCCACTTT.

The chain uses TRBV2 and TRBJ1-5, with 7 positions matching TRBD1. The CDR3 covers 16 residues. CDR1 is SNHLY and CDR2 is FYNNEI in the germline V gene. J lost 4 bases, V lost 2 bases, and 8 bases had no gene match. The CDR3 loop reads CASSEIKGARNQPQHF. For the CDR3, the DNA is TGTGCCAGCAGTGAAATCAAGGGGGCTCGGAATCAGCCCCAGCATTTT.

In its sample, this clone was seen once. The CDR3 protein is CASSLAVSRVHYGYTF. The CDR3 region has the DNA TGTGCCAGCAGCTTAGCAGTGAGCAGGGTCCACTATGGCTACACCTTC. The V and J genes are TRBV7-2 and TRBJ1-2, with D possibly matching TRBD1 (5 bases). Looked up from germline, CDR1 is SGHTA and CDR2 is FQGNSA. V was shortened by 0 bases and J by 3 bases, with 14 bases between the two germline ends. The CDR3 length is 16 residues.

The chain joins TRBV5-4 to TRBJ2-2; 7 nucleotides match TRBD1. With 3 bases clipped from V and 1 base from J, the junction kept 0 bases outside the gene matches. Germline CDR1 reads SGHNT; CDR2 reads YYREEE (reference sequence). This CDR3 comprises 14 residues. DNA of the CDR3: TGTGCCAGCAGCTGGGACAGGAACACCGGGGAGCTGTTTTTT. Translating it yields CASSWDRNTGELFF.

The chain joins TRBV19 to TRBJ1-2; 7 nucleotides match TRBD1. This CDR3 contains 16 residues. The ends lost 5 bases at V and 8 bases at J; junction bases unmatched: 17. Germline CDR1 and CDR2: LNHDA and SQIVND (reference sequence). The CDR3 region is CASSVTTGQAVGGYTF. The CDR3 region has the DNA TGTGCCAGTAGTGTTACTACTGGACAGGCGGTGGGAGGCTACACCTTC.

The rearrangement uses TRBV29-1 and TRBJ2-5; D gene uncertain. This CDR3 comprises 11 residues. The germline gives CDR1 SQVTM, CDR2 ANQGSEA. V lost 0 bases and J lost 4, with 3 bases in between. CDR3 nucleotide sequence: TGCAGCGTTGAAGATCTAGAGACCCAGTACTTC. It is translated as CSVEDLETQYF.

The chain joins TRBV30 to TRBJ1-3; the D is unclear. This CDR3 spans 11 amino acids. The ends were cut back, 3 bases at V and 2 bases at J, with 2 bases in the middle. Germline CDR1 GTSNPN, CDR2 SVGIG (reference sequence). For the CDR3, the DNA is TGTGCCTGGAGGACTGGAAACACCATATATTTT. Protein: CAWRTGNTIYF.